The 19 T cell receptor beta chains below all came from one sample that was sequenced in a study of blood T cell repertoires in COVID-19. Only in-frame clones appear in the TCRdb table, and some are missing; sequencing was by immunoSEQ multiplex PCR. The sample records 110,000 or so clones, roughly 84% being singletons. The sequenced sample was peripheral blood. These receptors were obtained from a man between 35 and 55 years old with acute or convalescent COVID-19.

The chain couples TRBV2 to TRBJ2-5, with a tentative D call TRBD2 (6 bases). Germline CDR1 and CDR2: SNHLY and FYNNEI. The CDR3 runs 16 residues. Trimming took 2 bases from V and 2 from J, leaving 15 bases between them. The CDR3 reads CASSELKGGGQETQYF. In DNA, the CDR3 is TGTGCCAGCAGTGAATTAAAAGGTGGAGGGCAAGAGACCCAGTACTTC.

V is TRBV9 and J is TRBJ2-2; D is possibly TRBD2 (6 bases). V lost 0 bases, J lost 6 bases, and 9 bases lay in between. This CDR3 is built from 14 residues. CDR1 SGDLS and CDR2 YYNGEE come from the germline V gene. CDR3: CASSVVAGPGELFF. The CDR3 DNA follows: TGTGCCAGCAGCGTAGTTGCGGGGCCCGGGGAGCTGTTTTTT.

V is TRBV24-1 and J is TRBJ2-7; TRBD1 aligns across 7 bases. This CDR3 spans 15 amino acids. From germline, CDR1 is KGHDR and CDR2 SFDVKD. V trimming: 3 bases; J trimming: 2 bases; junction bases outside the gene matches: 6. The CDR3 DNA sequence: TGTGCCACCAGTGATCTACGACAGGGCGCCTACGAGCAGTACTTC. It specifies CATSDLRQGAYEQYF.

CDR3 in DNA: TGTGCCAGCAGCCCCCCGCGTGGAGGTAGGATGCTCGCCGCTGGGGCCAACGTCCTGACTTTC. Its translation: CASSPPRGGRMLAAGANVLTF. The gene calls are TRBV9 and TRBJ2-6, with D perhaps matching TRBD2 (5 bases). This CDR3 comprises 21 residues. CDR1 is SGDLS and CDR2 is YYNGEE in the germline V gene. V gave up 4 bases and J gave up 2 bases, with 28 bases separating them.

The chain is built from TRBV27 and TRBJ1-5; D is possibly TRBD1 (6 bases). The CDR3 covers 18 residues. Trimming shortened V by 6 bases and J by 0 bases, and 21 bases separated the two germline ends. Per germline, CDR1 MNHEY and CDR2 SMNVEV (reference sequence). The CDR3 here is CASREQGWARNSNQPQHF. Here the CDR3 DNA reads TGTGCCAGCAGGGAACAGGGATGGGCGAGAAATAGCAATCAGCCCCAGCATTTT.

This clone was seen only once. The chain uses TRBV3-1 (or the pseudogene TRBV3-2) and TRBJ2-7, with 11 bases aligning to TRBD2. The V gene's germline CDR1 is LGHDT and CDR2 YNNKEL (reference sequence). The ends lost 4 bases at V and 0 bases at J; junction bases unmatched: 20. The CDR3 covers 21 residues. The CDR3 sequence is CASSRRQGGLADRYSSYEQYF. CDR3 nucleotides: TGTGCCAGCAGCCGGAGACAGGGGGGACTAGCGGACCGATACAGCTCCTACGAGCAGTACTTC.

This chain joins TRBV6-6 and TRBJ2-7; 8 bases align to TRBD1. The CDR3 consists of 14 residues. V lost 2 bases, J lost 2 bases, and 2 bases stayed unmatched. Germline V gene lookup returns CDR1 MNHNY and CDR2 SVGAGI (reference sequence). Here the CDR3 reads CASSYGTGTYEQYF. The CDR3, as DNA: TGTGCCAGCAGTTACGGGACAGGAACCTACGAGCAGTACTTC.

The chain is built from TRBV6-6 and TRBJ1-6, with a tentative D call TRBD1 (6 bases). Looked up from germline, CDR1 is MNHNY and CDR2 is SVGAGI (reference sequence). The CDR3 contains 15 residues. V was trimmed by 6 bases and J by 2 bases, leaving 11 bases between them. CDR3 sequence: CASRPGETYNSPLHF. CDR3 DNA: TGTGCCAGCAGGCCAGGGGAAACCTATAATTCACCCCTCCACTTT.

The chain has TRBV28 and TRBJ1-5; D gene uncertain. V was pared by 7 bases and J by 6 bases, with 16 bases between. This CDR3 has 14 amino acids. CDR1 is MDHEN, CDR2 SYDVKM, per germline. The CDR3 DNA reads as TGTGCCAGCATCCCCCGGTATGCGGGTCAGCCCCAGCATTTT. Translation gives CASIPRYAGQPQHF.

CDR3 nucleotides: TGTGCCAGCAGCCGCCTCCCACTAGCGGGGGGCAATGAGCAGTTCTTC. Amino acid sequence: CASSRLPLAGGNEQFF. This chain joins TRBV7-3 and TRBJ2-1; 12 nucleotides line up with TRBD2. The V gene's germline CDR1 is SGHTA and CDR2 FQGTGA. With 5 bases clipped from V and 6 bases from J, the junction kept 8 bases outside the gene matches. The CDR3 runs to 16 residues.

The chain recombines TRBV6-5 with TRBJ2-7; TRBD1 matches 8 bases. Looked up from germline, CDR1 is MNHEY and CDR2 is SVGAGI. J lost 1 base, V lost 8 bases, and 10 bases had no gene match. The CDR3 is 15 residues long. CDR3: CASGIDRGGSYEQYF. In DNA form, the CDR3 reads TGTGCCAGCGGAATAGACAGGGGAGGTTCCTACGAGCAGTACTTC.

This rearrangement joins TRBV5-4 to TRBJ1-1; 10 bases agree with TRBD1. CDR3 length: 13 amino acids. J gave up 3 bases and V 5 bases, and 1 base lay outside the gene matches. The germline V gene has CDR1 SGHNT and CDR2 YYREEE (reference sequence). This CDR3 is CASRGQGYTEAFF. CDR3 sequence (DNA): TGTGCCAGCAGGGGACAGGGGTACACTGAAGCTTTCTTT.

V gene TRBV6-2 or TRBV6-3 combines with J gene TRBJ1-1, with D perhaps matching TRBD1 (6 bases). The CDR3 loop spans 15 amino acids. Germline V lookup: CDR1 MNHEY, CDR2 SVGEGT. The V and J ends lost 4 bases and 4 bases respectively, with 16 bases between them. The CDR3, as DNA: TGTGCCAGCAGTTCCCAAATACAGGGAGCCACTGAAGCTTTCTTT. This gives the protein CASSSQIQGATEAFF.

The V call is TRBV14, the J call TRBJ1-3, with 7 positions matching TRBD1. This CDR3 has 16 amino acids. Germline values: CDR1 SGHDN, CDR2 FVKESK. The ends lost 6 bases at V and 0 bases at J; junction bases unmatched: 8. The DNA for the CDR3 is TGTGCCAGCAGTAGTCAGGGGGTTCACTCTGGAAACACCATATATTTT. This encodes CASSSQGVHSGNTIYF.

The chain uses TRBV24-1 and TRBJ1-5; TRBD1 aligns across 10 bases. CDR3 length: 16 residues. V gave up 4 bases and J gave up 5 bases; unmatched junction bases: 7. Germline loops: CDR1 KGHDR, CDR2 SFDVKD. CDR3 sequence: CATSDNTGTGDQPQHF. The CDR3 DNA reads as TGTGCCACCAGTGACAACACCGGGACAGGGGATCAGCCCCAGCATTTT.

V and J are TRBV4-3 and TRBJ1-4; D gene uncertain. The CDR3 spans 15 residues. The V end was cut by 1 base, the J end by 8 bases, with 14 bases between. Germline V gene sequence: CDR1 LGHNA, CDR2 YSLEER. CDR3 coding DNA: TGCGCCAGCAGCCAAGGTTTTCTGCCGGGGGAAAAACTGTTTTTT. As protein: CASSQGFLPGEKLFF.

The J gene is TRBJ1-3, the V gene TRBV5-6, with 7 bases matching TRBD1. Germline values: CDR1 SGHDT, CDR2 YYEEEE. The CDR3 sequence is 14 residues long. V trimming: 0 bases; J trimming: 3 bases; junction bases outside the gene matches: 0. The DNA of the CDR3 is TGTGCCAGCAGCTTGGACAGGGGTGGAAACACCATATATTTT. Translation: CASSLDRGGNTIYF.

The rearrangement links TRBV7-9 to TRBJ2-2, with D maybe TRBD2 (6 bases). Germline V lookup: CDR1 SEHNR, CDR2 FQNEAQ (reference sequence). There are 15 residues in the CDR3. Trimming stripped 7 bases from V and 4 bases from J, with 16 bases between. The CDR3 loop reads CASTMGRTPTGELFF. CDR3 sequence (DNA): TGTGCCAGCACTATGGGGAGGACCCCCACCGGGGAGCTGTTTTTT.

In DNA, the CDR3 is TGTGCCAGCTCACCCTCGGACTCGGACTCAGCGGGGGGAACTAGCACAGATACGCAGTATTTT. Its translation is CASSPSDSDSAGGTSTDTQYF. The V and J genes are TRBV18 and TRBJ2-3, with 9 bases that match TRBD2. The germline V gene encodes CDR1 KGHSH and CDR2 LQKENI. The CDR3 totals 21 residues. V shed 3 bases, J shed 0 bases, and the junction held 19 bases outside the gene matches. Combining the CDR3 with reference TRBV18 and TRBJ2-3 gives the whole variable domain NAGVMQNPRHLVRRRGQEARLRCSPMKGHSHVYWYRQLPEEGLKFMVYLQKENIIDESGMPKERFSAEFPKEGPSILRIQQVVRGDSAAYFCASSPSDSDSAGGTSTDTQYFGPGTRLTVL.